This T cell receptor beta chain was observed in a study of shared clonotypes between healthy human individuals. Overall study findings and caveats: Clonotypes that were shared across a handful of donors made up around 4.6% of naive CD4 clonotypes. It was expected that sequencing depth would affect clonotype sharing among donors.

Each subset's genomic DNA was split evenly across several immunoSEQ plates. The assay was immunoSEQ multiplex PCR, and TCRdb's table has in-frame clones only and misses some. The top ten clones hold roughly 0.13% of a sample with some 2 million clones, 85% to 95% of them seen once. This CDR3 comprises 19 residues. Trimming cost V 1 base and J 4 bases; bases outside gene matches: 15. CDR1 and CDR2 (germline): LNHNV, YYDKDF (reference sequence). The sample holds one count of this clone. The target antigen is unknown. Sequencing used naive CD4+ T cells sorted from blood. The subset is: CD45RA+ positively selected. V is TRBV15 and J is TRBJ2-5, with 10 bases matching TRBD2. This TCR was sampled from a young man in good health. The CDR3 sequence: CATSRVRVSGRSRGETQYF. DNA of the CDR3: TGTGCCACCAGCAGAGTTCGCGTTAGCGGGAGGTCTCGTGGAGAGACCCAGTACTTC. Variable domain in full (rest from reference TRBV15 and TRBJ2-5): DAMVIQNPRYQVTQFGKPVTLSCSQTLNHNVMYWYQQKSSQAPKLLFHYYDKDFNNEADTPDNFQSRRPNTSFCFLDIRSPGLGDTAMYLCATSRVRVSGRSRGETQYFGPGTRLLVL.